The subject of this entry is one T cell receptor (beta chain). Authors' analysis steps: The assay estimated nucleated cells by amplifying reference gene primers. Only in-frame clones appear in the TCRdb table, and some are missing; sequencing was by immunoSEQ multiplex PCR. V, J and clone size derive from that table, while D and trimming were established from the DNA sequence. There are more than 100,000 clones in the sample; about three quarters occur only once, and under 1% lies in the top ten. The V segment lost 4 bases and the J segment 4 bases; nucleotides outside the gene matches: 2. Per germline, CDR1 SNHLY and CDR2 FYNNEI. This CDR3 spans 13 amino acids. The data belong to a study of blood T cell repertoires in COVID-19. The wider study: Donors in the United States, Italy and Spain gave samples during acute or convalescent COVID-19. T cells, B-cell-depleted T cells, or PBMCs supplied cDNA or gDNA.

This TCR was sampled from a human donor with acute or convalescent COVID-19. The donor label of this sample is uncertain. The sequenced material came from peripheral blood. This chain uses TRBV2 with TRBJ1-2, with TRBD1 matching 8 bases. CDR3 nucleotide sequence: TGTGCCAGCAGTGCCGGGACAGGCTATGGCTACACCTTC. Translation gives CASSAGTGYGYTF. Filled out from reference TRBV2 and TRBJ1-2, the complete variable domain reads EPEVTQTPSHQVTQMGQEVILRCVPISNHLYFYWYRQILGQKVEFLVSFYNNEISEKSEIFDDQFSVERPDGSNFTLKIRSTKLEDSAMYFCASSAGTGYGYTFGSGTRLTVV.